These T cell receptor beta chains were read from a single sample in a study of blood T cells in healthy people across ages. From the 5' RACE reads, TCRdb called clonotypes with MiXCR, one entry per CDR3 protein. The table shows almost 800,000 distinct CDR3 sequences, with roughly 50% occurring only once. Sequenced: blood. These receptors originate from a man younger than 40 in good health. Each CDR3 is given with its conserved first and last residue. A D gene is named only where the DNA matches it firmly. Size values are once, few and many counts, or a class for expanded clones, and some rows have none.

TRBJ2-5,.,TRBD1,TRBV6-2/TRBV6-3,CASSFGTGGQTQYF,TGTGCCAGCAGTTTCGGGACAGGGGGACAGACCCAGTACTTC
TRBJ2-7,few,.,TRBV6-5,CATRGLSYEQYF,TGTGCCACCCGTGGTCTTTCCTACGAGCAGTACTTC
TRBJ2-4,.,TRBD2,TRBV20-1,CSANPTSGSGTKNIQYF,TGCAGTGCTAACCCGACTAGCGGGAGTGGGACCAAAAACATTCAGTACTTC
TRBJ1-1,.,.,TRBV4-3,CASSQDWGVRRTEAFF,TGCGCCAGCAGCCAAGATTGGGGGGTGAGGAGGACTGAAGCTTTCTTT
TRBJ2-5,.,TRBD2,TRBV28,CASSLISGSGKTQYF,TGTGCCAGCAGTTTAATTAGCGGGTCGGGGAAGACCCAGTACTTC
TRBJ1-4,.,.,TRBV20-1,CSAKSGANEKLFF,TGCAGTGCTAAGAGTGGAGCTAATGAAAAACTGTTTTTT
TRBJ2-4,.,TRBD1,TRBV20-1,CSARGGQGREQYF,TGCAGTGCTAGAGGAGGACAGGGTAGAGAGCAGTACTTC
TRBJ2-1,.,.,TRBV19,CASNPGLPMDEQFF,TGTGCCAGTAACCCGGGACTCCCTATGGATGAGCAGTTCTTC
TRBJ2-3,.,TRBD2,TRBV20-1,CSASKRESSDTQYF,TGCAGTGCTAGTAAGCGGGAGAGTTCAGATACGCAGTATTTT
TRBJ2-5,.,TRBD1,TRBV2,CASRSTAGQGAGETQYF,TGTGCCAGCAGATCTACCGCGGGACAGGGGGCCGGTGAGACCCAGTACTTC
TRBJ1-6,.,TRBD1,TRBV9,CASSPRQGISSPLHF,TGTGCCAGCAGCCCAAGACAGGGTATATCTTCACCCCTCCACTTT
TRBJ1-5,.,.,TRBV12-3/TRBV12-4,CASSQNPNQPQHF,TGTGCCAGCAGTCAGAATCCCAATCAGCCCCAGCATTTT
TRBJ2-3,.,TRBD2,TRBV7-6,CASSLECGGWSDTQYF,TGTGCCAGCAGCTTAGAGTGCGGGGGGTGGTCAGATACGCAGTATTTT
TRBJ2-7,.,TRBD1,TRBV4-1,CASSPTDRVRHEQYF,TGCGCCAGCAGCCCAACGGACAGGGTGCGCCACGAGCAGTACTTC
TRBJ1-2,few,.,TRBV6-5,CASSYSTLGGYGYTF,TGTGCCAGCAGTTACTCGACATTAGGGGGGTATGGCTACACCTTC
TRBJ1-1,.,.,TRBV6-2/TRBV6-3,CASSYVRGTEAFF,TGTGCCAGCAGTTACGTCCGAGGCACTGAAGCTTTCTTT
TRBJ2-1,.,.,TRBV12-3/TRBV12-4,CASSSPAGATPGGYNEQFF,TGTGCCAGCAGTTCCCCCGCCGGGGCGACTCCCGGGGGTTACAATGAGCAGTTCTTC
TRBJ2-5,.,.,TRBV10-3,CAISEGPNQETQYF,TGTGCCATCAGTGAAGGTCCTAACCAAGAGACCCAGTACTTC
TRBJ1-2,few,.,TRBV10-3,CAISESKQGYYGYTF,TGTGCCATCAGTGAGTCCAAACAGGGCTACTATGGCTACACCTTC
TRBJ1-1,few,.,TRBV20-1,CSARSLSFNTEAFF,TGCAGTGCTAGATCCCTGTCCTTTAACACTGAAGCTTTCTTT
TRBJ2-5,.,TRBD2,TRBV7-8,CASSHGLSGGGWETQYF,TGTGCCAGCAGCCATGGCCTGAGCGGGGGGGGATGGGAGACCCAGTACTTC
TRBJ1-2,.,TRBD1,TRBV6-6,CASSYALDRSYGYTF,TGTGCCAGCAGTTACGCGCTGGACAGGAGCTATGGCTACACCTTC
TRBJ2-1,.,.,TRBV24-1,CATSGQRNEQFF,TGTGCCACCAGTGGTCAGCGCAATGAGCAGTTCTTC
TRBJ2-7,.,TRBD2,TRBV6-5,CASSYDGTSGGTTYEQYF,TGTGCCAGCAGTTACGACGGGACTAGCGGGGGGACAACCTACGAGCAGTACTTC
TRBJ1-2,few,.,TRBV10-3,CAIRPLAGNYGYTF,TGTGCCATCAGGCCCCTGGCGGGAAACTATGGCTACACCTTC
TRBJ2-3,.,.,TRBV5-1,CASSRTTEDTQYF,TGCGCCAGCAGCCGAACCACAGAAGATACGCAGTATTTT
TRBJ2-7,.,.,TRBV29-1,CSVSGQQSSYEQYF,TGCAGCGTCTCTGGCCAGCAGAGCTCCTACGAGCAGTACTTC
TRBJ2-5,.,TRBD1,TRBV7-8,CASSQLQGKETQYF,TGTGCCAGCAGCCAATTACAGGGGAAAGAGACCCAGTACTTC
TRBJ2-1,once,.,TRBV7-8,CASSLAGGALYNEQFF,TGTGCCAGCAGCTTAGCCGGGGGCGCACTCTACAATGAGCAGTTCTTC
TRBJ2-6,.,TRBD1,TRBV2,CASRRDPRQGSGANVLTF,TGTGCCAGCAGGAGGGACCCGAGACAGGGGTCTGGGGCCAACGTCCTGACTTTC
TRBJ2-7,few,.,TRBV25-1,CASSELTRDSGRAYEQYF,TGTGCCAGCAGTGAGCTAACCCGGGATTCAGGTAGGGCCTACGAGCAGTACTTC
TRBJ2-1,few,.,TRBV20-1,CSARDFSGKDYNEQFF,TGCAGTGCTAGAGATTTCTCCGGGAAGGATTACAATGAGCAGTTCTTC
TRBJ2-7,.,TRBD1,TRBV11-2,CASSLGFGSSRQGNYEQYF,TGTGCCAGCAGCTTAGGTTTCGGGTCTTCTCGACAGGGAAACTACGAGCAGTACTTC
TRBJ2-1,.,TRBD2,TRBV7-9,CASSSQTTSGRYNEQFF,TGTGCCAGCAGCTCTCAGACCACTAGCGGGCGGTACAATGAGCAGTTCTTC
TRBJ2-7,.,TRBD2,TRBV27,CASSLSSGRLDEQYF,TGTGCCAGCAGTTTATCGAGCGGGAGGTTGGACGAGCAGTACTTC
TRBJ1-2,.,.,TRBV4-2,CASSQDWGEYGYTF,TGTGCCAGCAGCCAAGATTGGGGGGAGTATGGCTACACCTTC
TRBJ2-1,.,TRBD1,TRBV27,CASRSDRYYNEQFF,TGTGCCAGCAGGTCGGACAGGTACTACAATGAGCAGTTCTTC
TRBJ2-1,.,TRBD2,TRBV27,CASKETSGRMNEQFF,TGTGCCAGCAAGGAAACAAGCGGGAGAATGAATGAGCAGTTCTTC
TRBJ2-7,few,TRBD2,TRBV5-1,CASSLISGKIYEQYF,TGCGCCAGCAGCTTGATTAGCGGGAAGATCTACGAGCAGTACTTC
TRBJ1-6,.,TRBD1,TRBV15,CATSRTTGQLSSPLHF,TGTGCCACCAGCAGAACTACGGGACAGTTGTCTTCACCCCTCCACTTT
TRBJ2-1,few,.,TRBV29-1,CSVRAGPASDEQFF,TGCAGCGTTAGAGCGGGCCCAGCCTCTGATGAGCAGTTCTTC
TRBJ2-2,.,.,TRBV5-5,CASSWQDTGELFF,TGTGCCAGCAGCTGGCAAGACACCGGGGAGCTGTTTTTT
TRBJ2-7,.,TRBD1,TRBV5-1,CASSIRTGVNEQYF,TGCGCCAGCAGCATCCGGACAGGGGTCAACGAGCAGTACTTC
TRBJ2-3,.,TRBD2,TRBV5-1,CASSSRSGALGDTQYF,TGCGCCAGCAGCTCGCGTAGCGGGGCCCTAGGGGATACGCAGTATTTT
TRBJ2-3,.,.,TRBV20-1,CSALERGKTQYF,TGCAGTGCTCTAGAGAGGGGTAAGACGCAGTATTTT
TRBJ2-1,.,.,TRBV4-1,CASSHRLVGPYNEQFF,TGCGCCAGCAGCCATCGCCTGGTTGGGCCCTACAATGAGCAGTTCTTC
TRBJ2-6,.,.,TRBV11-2,CASSLNGLWLDASGANVLTF,TGTGCCAGCAGCTTAAATGGATTGTGGTTGGACGCCTCTGGGGCCAACGTCCTGACTTTC
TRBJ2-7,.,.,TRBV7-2,CASSLAGTNSYEQYF,TGTGCCAGCAGCTTAGCCGGGACAAACTCCTACGAGCAGTACTTC
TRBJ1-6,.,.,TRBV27,CASSFGLNNSPLHF,TGTGCCAGCAGTTTTGGGCTGAATAATTCACCCCTCCACTTT
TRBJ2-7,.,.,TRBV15,CATSRDFNNEQYF,TGTGCCACCAGCAGAGATTTTAACAATGAGCAGTACTTC
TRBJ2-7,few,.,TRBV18,CASSPPSLRYEQYF,TGTGCCAGCTCACCCCCTTCCTTGCGCTACGAGCAGTACTTC
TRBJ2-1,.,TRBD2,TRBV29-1,CSVGTRDEQFF,TGCAGCGTTGGGACTAGGGATGAGCAGTTCTTC
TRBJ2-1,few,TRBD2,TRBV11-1,CASSLPLAASYNEQFF,TGTGCCAGCAGCTTACCCCTAGCGGCCTCCTACAATGAGCAGTTCTTC
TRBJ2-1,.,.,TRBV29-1,CSVRHPDSLTYNEQFF,TGCAGCGTCCGCCACCCTGACAGTCTCACCTACAATGAGCAGTTCTTC
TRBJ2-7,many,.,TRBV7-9,CASSFEYHGSAQYF,TGTGCCAGCAGCTTTGAATACCACGGGAGCGCGCAGTACTTC
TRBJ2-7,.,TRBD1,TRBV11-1,CASSLFSGQVNEQYF,TGTGCCAGCAGCTTATTCTCGGGACAGGTCAACGAGCAGTACTTC
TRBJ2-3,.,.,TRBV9,CASSVGLQGTDTQYF,TGTGCCAGCAGCGTAGGGTTACAGGGCACAGATACGCAGTATTTT
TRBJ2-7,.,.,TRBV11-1,CASSPLDMSSYNEQYF,TGTGCCAGCAGCCCGCTAGACATGAGCTCCTACAATGAGCAGTACTTC
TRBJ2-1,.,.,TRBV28,CASSAPRESEQFF,TGTGCCAGCAGTGCTCCCCGGGAGAGTGAGCAGTTCTTC